What follows describes a single TCR beta chain. Its binding antigen is unknown. The sample holds no much larger clone one base away, and base qualities are not on file. The sample belongs to a study of blood T cell repertoires in COVID-19 (TCRdb year 2020). About the study as a whole: Collaborator samples came from the United States, Italy and Spain and covered acute and convalescent phases of COVID-19. The material from the prospective study consisted of cDNA or gDNA derived from T cells, B-cell-depleted T cells, or PBMCs. The dataset comprised deeply sampled blood TCRbeta repertoires from subjects exposed to, actively infected with, or recovered from COVID-19. The repertoires were made available in a free public database intended to serve as a resource for research on the immune response to SARS-CoV-2. The samples were drawn from two sources: the first 160 participants of the ongoing ImmuneRACE study, and some 1,300 subjects contributed by 6 global collaborators. The sample metadata nearly always contained a de-identified subject ID, COVID-19 status, age in years and sex. Where available, HLA class I and class II types were obtained from metadata supplied by the sample provider rather than from assay-based typing. What the study reported, not specific to this receptor: Clinical and demographic metadata were provided uncurated, with the amount varying by source and participant.

Enrolling through a virtual design, the prospective study's participants ranged in age from about 18 to 89 years and lived across about two dozen United States geographic areas. To assign participants to cohorts, the prospective study relied on clinical history that participants themselves reported in a screening survey and a study questionnaire. Mobile phlebotomists in the prospective study collected whole blood, serum and a nasopharyngeal or oropharyngeal swab from every participant. Additional blood draws and questionnaires over an approximately 2-month period could optionally be provided by prospective study participants. Before DNA extraction, prospective study blood samples were shipped either frozen or at room temperature. TCRbeta CDR3 regions were amplified from genomic DNA by means of the immunoSEQ Assay, a bias-controlled multiplex PCR. The original pipeline was this. The number of nucleated cells in each sample was estimated by amplification of reference gene primers within the assay. To quantify the absolute abundance of each unique TCRbeta CDR3 rearrangement, sequence reads were collapsed and filtered. Productive Simpson clonality was computed per sample as the square root of Simpson's diversity index over productive rearrangements. TCRdb retrieved this table from immuneACCESS and kept in-frame rearrangements only. Not all clones are present; in checked studies, unresolved V genes account for under half, and no reason is known for the remainder. That table furnishes V, J and clone size, whereas the DNA furnished D and trimming. This sample holds about 430,000 clones; approximately 87% were observed only once. The biggest ten clones account for roughly 0.97% of the sample.

The TCR originated in a woman in her twenties or thirties with acute COVID-19. Material for sequencing was PBMCs or T cells enriched from blood (not recorded which).

The nucleotide sequence reads TGTGCCAGCTCACCCTTTACAGGGTTTAGCTCCTACGAGCAGTACTTC. Its translation reads: CASSPFTGFSSYEQYF. The rearranged chain carries TRBV18 and TRBJ2-7; TRBD1 is a possible D gene, resting on 6 matching bases. The germline V gene encodes CDR1 KGHSH and CDR2 LQKENI. Inclusive of the bounding cysteine and phenylalanine, the CDR3 is 16 residues long. Here the CDR3 DNA is all that survives: 48 bases in frame from base 1. The V and J ends are trimmed by 3 bases and 0 bases, leaving 15 bases between them.